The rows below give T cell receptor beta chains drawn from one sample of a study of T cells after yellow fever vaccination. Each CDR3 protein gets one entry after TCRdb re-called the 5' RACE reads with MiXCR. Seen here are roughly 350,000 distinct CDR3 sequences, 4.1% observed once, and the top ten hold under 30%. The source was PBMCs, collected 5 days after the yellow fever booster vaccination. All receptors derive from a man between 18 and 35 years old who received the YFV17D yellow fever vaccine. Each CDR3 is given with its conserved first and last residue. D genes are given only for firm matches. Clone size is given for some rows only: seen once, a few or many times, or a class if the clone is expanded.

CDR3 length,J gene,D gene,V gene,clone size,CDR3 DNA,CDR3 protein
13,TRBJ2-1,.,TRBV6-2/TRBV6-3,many,TGTGCCAGCAGCCGTGACTCCACGGCGGGTCAGTTCTTC,CASSRDSTAGQFF
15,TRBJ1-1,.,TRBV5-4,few,TGTGCCAGCAGCTATGTGGACAGAACGAACACTGAAGCTTTCTTT,CASSYVDRTNTEAFF
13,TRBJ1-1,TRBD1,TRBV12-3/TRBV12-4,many,TGTGCCAGCAGGGGGACAGGGAACACTGAAGCTTTCTTT,CASRGTGNTEAFF
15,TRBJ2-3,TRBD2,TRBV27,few,TGTGCCAGCAGTTCCCTAGCGGCGAACACAGATACGCAGTATTTT,CASSSLAANTDTQYF
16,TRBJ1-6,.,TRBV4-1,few,TGCGCCAGCAGCCAAGCCTATCAGGGAATTGGATCACCCCTCCACTTT,CASSQAYQGIGSPLHF
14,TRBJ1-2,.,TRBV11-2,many,TGTGCCAGCAGCTTAGATCAAGCTGGGTACGGCTACACCTTC,CASSLDQAGYGYTF
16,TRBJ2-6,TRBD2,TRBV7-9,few,TGTGCCAGCACCGCGACGGGAGGACCTGGGGCCAACGTCCTGACTTTC,CASTATGGPGANVLTF
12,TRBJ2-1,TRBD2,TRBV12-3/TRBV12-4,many,TGTGCCAGCAGCCCCGGGGGGGGCGGGGGGTTCTTC,CASSPGGGGGFF
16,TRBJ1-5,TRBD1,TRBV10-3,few,TGTGCCATCAGTGATACAGGGGGCGGAAAGAATCAGCCCCAGCATTTT,CAISDTGGGKNQPQHF
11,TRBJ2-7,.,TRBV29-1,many,TGCAGCGTTAGGAATCGGGGCGAGCAGTACTTC,CSVRNRGEQYF
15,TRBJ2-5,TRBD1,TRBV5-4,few,TGTGCCAGCACCCCAAGACAGGGGACTCAAGAGACCCAGTACTTC,CASTPRQGTQETQYF
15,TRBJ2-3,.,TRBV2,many,TGTGCCAGCAGTAAGGACGGGAGAAGCACAGATACGCAGTATTTT,CASSKDGRSTDTQYF
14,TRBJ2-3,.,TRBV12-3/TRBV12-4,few,TGTGCCAGCAGTTTTTCTCAGCCCACAGATACGCAGTATTTT,CASSFSQPTDTQYF
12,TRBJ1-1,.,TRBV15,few,TGTGCCACCAGTCACAGGAACACTGAAGCTTTCTTT,CATSHRNTEAFF
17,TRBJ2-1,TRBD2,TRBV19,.,TGTGCCAGTAGTATCACTAGCGGGGGTAGCTCCTACAATGAGCAGTTCTTC,CASSITSGGSSYNEQFF
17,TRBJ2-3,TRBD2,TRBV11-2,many,TGTGCCAGCAGCTTCCAAACTAGCGGGGGGGCCGTAGATACGCAGTATTTT,CASSFQTSGGAVDTQYF
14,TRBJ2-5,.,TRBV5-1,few,TGCGCCAGCAGCCTTACAGGGTTAGAAGAGACCCAGTACTTC,CASSLTGLEETQYF
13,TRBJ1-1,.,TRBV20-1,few,TGCAGTGCTAGAGATGACCGAGGCACTGAAGCTTTCTTT,CSARDDRGTEAFF
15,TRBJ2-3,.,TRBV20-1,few,TGCAGTGCTAGATCCCCCCGGGCCAACACAGATACGCAGTATTTT,CSARSPRANTDTQYF
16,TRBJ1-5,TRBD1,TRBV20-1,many,TGCAGTGCTACGAACCGACAGGGCAGCACCAATCAGCCCCAGCATTTT,CSATNRQGSTNQPQHF
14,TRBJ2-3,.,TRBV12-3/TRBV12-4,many,TGTGCCAGCAGTGATCGACCTGGTCAAGATACGCAGTATTTT,CASSDRPGQDTQYF
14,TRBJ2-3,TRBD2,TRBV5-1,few,TGCGCCAGCAGTTACGGCCCGGGGGGGGATACGCAGTATTTT,CASSYGPGGDTQYF
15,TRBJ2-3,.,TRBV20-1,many,TGCAGTGCTAGAGCGAGGGCGGATTACACAGATACGCAGTATTTT,CSARARADYTDTQYF
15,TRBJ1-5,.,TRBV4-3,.,TGCGCCAGCAGCCAAGATGGCCGTAAAAATCAGCCCCAGCATTTT,CASSQDGRKNQPQHF
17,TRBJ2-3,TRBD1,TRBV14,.,TGTGCCAGCAGCCAGCGGGCTACAGGGGGCGGCACAGATACGCAGTATTTT,CASSQRATGGGTDTQYF
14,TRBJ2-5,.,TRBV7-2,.,TGTGCCAGCAGCTTAGCGATGGGCTGGGAGACCCAGTACTTC,CASSLAMGWETQYF
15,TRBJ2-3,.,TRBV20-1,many,TGCAGTGCTAGAGACAGAGGGGGGAAGACAGATACGCAGTATTTT,CSARDRGGKTDTQYF
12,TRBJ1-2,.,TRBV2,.,TGTGCCAGCAGTGAAGCGACGGCTGGCTACACCTTC,CASSEATAGYTF
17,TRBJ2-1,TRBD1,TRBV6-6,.,TGTGCCAGCAGTTACTCGACTGGACAGGGGATCTACAATGAGCAGTTCTTC,CASSYSTGQGIYNEQFF
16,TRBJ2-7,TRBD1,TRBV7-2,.,TGTGCCAGCTCCATCGATAGGGACAGGGGCTACTACGAGCAGTACTTC,CASSIDRDRGYYEQYF
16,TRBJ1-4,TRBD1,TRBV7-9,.,TGTGCCAGCAGCACAGACAGGGGTTCGGCTAATGAAAAACTGTTTTTT,CASSTDRGSANEKLFF
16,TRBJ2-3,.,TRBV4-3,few,TGCGCCAGCAGCCCCGGTCGAGAGGTCGGCACAGATACGCAGTATTTT,CASSPGREVGTDTQYF
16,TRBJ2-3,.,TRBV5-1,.,TGCGCCAGCAGCCCCCGTGGGGGTACGTCCGCAGATACGCAGTATTTT,CASSPRGGTSADTQYF
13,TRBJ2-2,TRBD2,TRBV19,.,TGTGCCAGTAGTATCGGGGGGGCCGGGGAGCTGTTTTTT,CASSIGGAGELFF
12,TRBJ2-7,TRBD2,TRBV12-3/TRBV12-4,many,TGTGCCAGCAGTTTCCGGGGGGACGAGCAGTACTTC,CASSFRGDEQYF
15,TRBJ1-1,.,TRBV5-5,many,TGTGCCAGCAGCTCGTTACAGATTATGAACACTGAAGCTTTCTTT,CASSSLQIMNTEAFF
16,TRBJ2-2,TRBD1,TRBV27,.,TGTGCCAGCGGTCAATCCGGGACAGCGATCACCGGGGAGCTGTTTTTT,CASGQSGTAITGELFF
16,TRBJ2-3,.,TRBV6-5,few,TGTGCCAGCAGTTACTCCCCCGGGCAGGCGGGAGATACGCAGTATTTT,CASSYSPGQAGDTQYF
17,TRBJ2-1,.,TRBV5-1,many,TGCGCCAGCAGCCGGGGTAGGACCCTTAATACCTACAATGAGCAGTTCTTC,CASSRGRTLNTYNEQFF
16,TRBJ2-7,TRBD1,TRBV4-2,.,TGTGCCAGCAGCCCCCTGGGGGACAGGAGCTCCTACGAGCAGTACTTC,CASSPLGDRSSYEQYF
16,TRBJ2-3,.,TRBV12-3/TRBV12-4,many,TGTGCCAGCAACCTCCTCTCAGGGGGGATGAGAGATACGCAGTATTTT,CASNLLSGGMRDTQYF
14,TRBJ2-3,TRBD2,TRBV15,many,TGTGCCACCGGGGAGCGGGGGGGCACAGATACGCAGTATTTT,CATGERGGTDTQYF
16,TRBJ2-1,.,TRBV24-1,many,TGTGCCACCAGTGATTTCCCGGGGAGCTCCTACAATGAGCAGTTCTTC,CATSDFPGSSYNEQFF
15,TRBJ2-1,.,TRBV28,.,TGTGCCAGCACCGAAATTGGGGGGGGCCACAATGAGCAGTTCTTC,CASTEIGGGHNEQFF
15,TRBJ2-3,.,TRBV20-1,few,TGCAGTGCTAGGGAACTGGAGCCTAGCACAGATACGCAGTATTTT,CSARELEPSTDTQYF
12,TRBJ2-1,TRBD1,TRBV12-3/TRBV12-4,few,TGTGCCAGCAGTCTGACAGGGTATGAGCAGTTCTTC,CASSLTGYEQFF